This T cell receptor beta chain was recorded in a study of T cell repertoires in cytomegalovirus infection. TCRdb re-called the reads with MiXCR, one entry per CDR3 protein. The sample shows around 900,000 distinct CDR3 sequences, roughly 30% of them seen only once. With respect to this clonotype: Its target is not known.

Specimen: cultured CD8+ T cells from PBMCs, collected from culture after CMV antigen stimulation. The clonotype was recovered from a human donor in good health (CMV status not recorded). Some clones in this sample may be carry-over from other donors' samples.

Written as DNA, the CDR3 is TGCAGCGCCCACAGGGATGACGCTTATGGCTACACCTTC. Translating it yields CSAHRDDAYGYTF. The chain uses TRBV29-1 and TRBJ1-2; possible D gene TRBD1, 6 bases. This CDR3 is built from 13 residues. V lost 7 bases to trimming and J lost 5 bases, with 17 bases between them. The germline gives CDR1 SQVTM, CDR2 ANQGSEA.